The 29 T cell receptor beta chains below were found in one sample sequenced in a study of identical twins. TCRdb analysed the 5' RACE reads with MiXCR anew, one entry per CDR3 protein. Of hundreds of thousands of distinct CDR3 sequences in the sample, 7% to 8.5% are singletons; the top ten hold around 5%. These sequences were also reported in another study, on yellow fever vaccine responses in identical twins.

Specimen: CD8+ T cells sorted from blood. These receptor sequences come from a woman between 18 and 29 years old in good health.

Ten or more counts support this clonotype. The J gene is TRBJ2-1, the V gene TRBV7-9, with a weak D call TRBD2 (5 bases). Germline CDR1 SEHNR, CDR2 FQNEAQ (reference sequence). The CDR3 length is 12 residues. V was clipped by 6 bases and J by 9 bases, with 12 bases between them. CDR3 residues: CASRATSSEQFF. The DNA for the CDR3 is TGTGCCAGCAGAGCCACTAGTAGTGAGCAGTTCTTC. Full variable domain (rest looked up from reference TRBV7-9 and TRBJ2-1): DTGVSQNPRHKITKRGQNVTFRCDPISEHNRLYWYRQTLGQGPEFLTYFQNEAQLEKSRLLSDRFSAERPKGSFSTLEIQRTEQGDSAMYLCASRATSSEQFFGPGTRLTVL.

This clonotype was detected only a few times. This chain connects TRBV27 to TRBJ2-5, with 8 positions matching TRBD2. The V segment lost 5 bases and the J segment 7 bases; nucleotides outside the gene matches: 6. The CDR3 sequence is 13 residues long. The germline V gene encodes CDR1 MNHEY and CDR2 SMNVEV (reference sequence). CDR3: CASSVSGKVTQYF. CDR3 in DNA: TGTGCCAGCAGTGTTAGCGGGAAAGTGACCCAGTACTTC.

This clonotype was seen a handful of times. The CDR3, as DNA: TGTGCCAGCAGTTTCGGGGCGGTCTCTTATCCCCTCCACTTT. Translation gives CASSFGAVSYPLHF. The chain joins TRBV27 to TRBJ1-6, with TRBD1 as a possible D gene (5 bases). Germline V CDR1 and CDR2: MNHEY, SMNVEV (reference sequence). The CDR3 runs 14 residues. V lost 3 bases to trimming and J lost 13 bases, with 16 bases between them.

Only a few counts were recorded for this clonotype. The rearrangement links TRBV7-9 to TRBJ2-3; 12 bases are shared with TRBD2. The junction had 5 bases not matched to a gene; V was cut back by 5 bases and J by 2 bases. This CDR3 has 16 residues. Per the germline V gene, CDR1 is SEHNR and CDR2 is FQNEAQ (reference sequence). Here the CDR3 reads CASSNLAGGSTDTQYF. In nucleotides, the CDR3 is TGTGCCAGCAGCAACCTAGCGGGAGGGTCCACAGATACGCAGTATTTT.

This clonotype was counted at least ten times. The V gene is TRBV5-1, the J gene TRBJ2-4, with unresolved D. V dropped 4 bases and J dropped 8 bases, with 10 bases sitting between them. The CDR3 totals 12 residues. CDR1 is SGHRS, CDR2 YFSETQ, per germline. For the CDR3, the DNA is TGCGCCAGCAGCCCCGTCGGAGACATTCAGTACTTC. As protein: CASSPVGDIQYF.

This clonotype was counted many times. The rearrangement links TRBV12-3 or TRBV12-4 to TRBJ1-3, with 7 bases aligning to TRBD1. With V trimmed by 5 bases and J by 2 bases, 3 bases remained unmatched. The CDR3 sequence is 14 residues long. The CDR3 DNA follows: TGTGCCAGCAGTCCCCAGGGGGCTGGAAACACCATATATTTT. Protein: CASSPQGAGNTIYF.

This clonotype was seen at least ten times. V and J are TRBV29-1 and TRBJ1-2; 9 nucleotides match TRBD1. The CDR3 runs to 13 residues. Germline V gives CDR1 SQVTM, CDR2 ANQGSEA. The V and J ends lost 6 bases and 4 bases, in that order; junction bases with no gene match: 6. CDR3 DNA: TGCAGCGTCCGGACAGGGGTTGCCTATGGCTACACCTTC. Translation: CSVRTGVAYGYTF.

This clonotype was observed many times. The chain has TRBV29-1 and TRBJ2-1, with 7 nucleotides matching TRBD1. After removal of 6 bases from V and 2 bases from J, the junction contained 4 bases not matched to a gene. CDR1 and CDR2 (germline): SQVTM, ANQGSEA. The CDR3 runs 13 residues. CDR3 DNA: TGCAGCGTACAGACAGGGACCTACAATGAGCAGTTCTTC. Protein sequence: CSVQTGTYNEQFF.

To note about this clonotype: Germline is not matched at one junction end, which may reflect a read error. The chain links TRBV4-1 to TRBJ2-5; TRBD2 agrees at 7 bases. Germline CDR1 reads MGHRA; CDR2 reads YSYEKL. The CDR3 covers 15 residues. This chain's CDR3 is CASSQDDGLAETQYF. CDR3 nucleotide sequence: TGCGCCAGCAGCCAAGATGACGGGCTAGCGGAGACACAGTACTTC.

In its sample, this clonotype was seen many times. This sequence joins TRBV28 and TRBJ2-7; no reliable D call. CDR1 is MDHEN and CDR2 is SYDVKM in the germline V gene. CDR3 length: 12 residues. V gave up 8 bases and J gave up 1 base, with 9 bases separating them. CDR3 in DNA: TGTGCCAGCTACAGTAATTCCTACGAGCAGTACTTC. It codes for CASYSNSYEQYF.

This clonotype was recorded at least ten times. The V and J genes are TRBV12-3 or TRBV12-4 and TRBJ2-1, with TRBD2 as a possible D gene (6 bases). V lost 5 bases and J lost 14, with 16 bases in between. The CDR3 length is 12 residues. The DNA for the CDR3 is TGTGCCAGCAGTACCGGACTAATTGATAAGTTCTTC. It is translated as CASSTGLIDKFF.

At least ten counts were recorded for this clonotype. The chain joins TRBV20-1 to TRBJ2-2, with 9 bases aligning to TRBD1. Trimming cost V 7 bases and J 0 bases; bases outside gene matches: 0. Looked up from germline, CDR1 is DFQATT and CDR2 is SNEGSKA (reference sequence). The CDR3 contains 13 residues. CDR3 sequence (DNA): TGCAGTGGGGACAGGGCGAACACCGGGGAGCTGTTTTTT. Amino acid sequence: CSGDRANTGELFF.

This clonotype was seen repeatedly, ten times or more. The V gene is TRBV12-3 or TRBV12-4, the J gene TRBJ2-1; the match to TRBD2 covers 10 bases. The CDR3 covers 13 residues. After removal of 6 bases from V and 10 bases from J, the junction contained 6 bases not matched to a gene. The CDR3 nucleotides read TGTGCCAGCAGCTCTAGCGGGAGTGGCGAGCAGTTCTTC. Translation gives CASSSSGSGEQFF.

This clonotype has just a few counts. V usage is TRBV7-8 and J usage is TRBJ2-3; D is perhaps TRBD2 (6 bases). V gave up 2 bases and J gave up 4 bases, with 13 bases separating them. CDR1 SGHVS and CDR2 FQNEAQ come from the germline V gene. The CDR3 totals 15 residues. The CDR3 spells CASSLYHGSADTQYF. The CDR3 nucleotides read TGTGCCAGCAGCTTATATCACGGGAGTGCAGATACGCAGTATTTT.

The rearrangement uses TRBV7-8 and TRBJ2-7; D is undetermined. V dropped 5 bases and J dropped 4 bases, with 15 bases sitting between them. Germline CDR1 SGHVS, CDR2 FQNEAQ. This CDR3 spans 14 amino acids. CDR3 bases: TGTGCCAGCAGCCCTCGGCGGATGGGGTACGAGCAGTACTTC. It specifies CASSPRRMGYEQYF.

This chain links TRBV2 with TRBJ2-1; 12 nucleotides match TRBD2. Germline V gene sequence: CDR1 SNHLY, CDR2 FYNNEI. With V trimmed by 11 bases and J by 9 bases, 11 bases remained unmatched. The CDR3 totals 14 residues. CDR3 region: CAVPSSGRAVEQFF. CDR3 DNA: TGTGCCGTGCCCTCTAGCGGGAGGGCCGTTGAGCAGTTCTTC.

In its sample, this clonotype was seen many times. The chain couples TRBV5-1 to TRBJ2-5; D may be TRBD1 or TRBD2 (5 bases each). Per germline, CDR1 SGHRS and CDR2 YFSETQ. The ends were cut back, 0 bases at V and 1 base at J, with 16 bases in the middle. The CDR3 extends over 17 amino acids. The CDR3 region is CASSLVGAIRSQETQYF. CDR3 sequence (DNA): TGCGCCAGCAGCTTGGTCGGGGCAATCCGCTCCCAAGAGACCCAGTACTTC.

This clonotype showed up many times. The chain joins TRBV5-8 to TRBJ2-7; perhaps TRBD1 as D (6 bases). This CDR3 is built from 14 residues. Trimming took off 8 bases at V and 1 base at J, with 16 bases between the two ends. Germline loops: CDR1 SGHTS, CDR2 YDEGEE. Written as DNA, the CDR3 is TGTGCCAGTGGAATTGGACAGCGGTCCTACGAGCAGTACGTC. It yields the protein CASGIGQRSYEQYV.

This clonotype was seen ten or more times. This sequence joins TRBV9 and TRBJ1-1, with D unclear. V was trimmed by 6 bases and J by 8 bases, leaving 11 bases between them. This CDR3 has 11 amino acids. CDR1 is SGDLS and CDR2 is YYNGEE in the germline V gene. This chain's CDR3 is CASKAQTEAFF. The CDR3 bases are TGTGCCAGCAAGGCCCAAACAGAAGCTTTCTTT.

In this sample, this clonotype turned up many times. The chain carries TRBV15 and TRBJ1-1, with TRBD1 as a possible D gene (5 bases). Between the trimmed V and J ends, which lost 3 bases and 4 bases, there was a span of 9 bases. The CDR3 covers 13 residues. CDR1 LNHNV and CDR2 YYDKDF come from the germline V gene (reference sequence). The CDR3 bases are TGTGCCACCAGCAGCAGGAGGGGCACTGAAGCTTTCTTT. It encodes CATSSRRGTEAFF. Together with reference TRBV15 and TRBJ1-1, the CDR3 gives the full variable domain: DAMVIQNPRYQVTQFGKPVTLSCSQTLNHNVMYWYQQKSSQAPKLLFHYYDKDFNNEADTPDNFQSRRPNTSFCFLDIRSPGLGDTAMYLCATSSRRGTEAFFGQGTRLTVV.

This clonotype occurred many times. The rearrangement joins TRBV7-9 to TRBJ2-4; a weak D match, TRBD1 (6 bases). This CDR3 is 15 amino acids long. CDR1 and CDR2 (germline): SEHNR, FQNEAQ (reference sequence). Trimming removed 3 bases at V and 4 bases at J, with 13 bases between. CDR3 in amino acids: CASSLWTEEKNIQYF. DNA for the CDR3: TGTGCCAGCAGCTTGTGGACAGAGGAAAAAAACATTCAGTACTTC.

The chain employs TRBV15 and TRBJ2-7, with 8 bases matching TRBD1. The trim removed 4 bases at V and 4 bases at J, leaving 9 bases unmatched. The CDR3 has 15 amino acids. From germline, CDR1 is LNHNV and CDR2 YYDKDF (reference sequence). CDR3 DNA: TGTGCCACCAGCATAGACAGGGGTTTAGTTTACGAGCAGTACTTC. Residues: CATSIDRGLVYEQYF.

In regard to this clonotype: Mismatch with germline at one junction end may stem from a read error. V is TRBV3-1 and J is TRBJ2-1, with 15 bases aligning to TRBD2. The CDR3 spans 15 residues. Per the germline V gene, CDR1 is LGHDT and CDR2 is YNNKEL (reference sequence). CDR3 residues: CACSGLAGGVDEQFF. CDR3 nucleotide sequence: TGTGCCTGCAGCGGACTAGCGGGGGGGGTGGATGAGCAGTTCTTC.

This clonotype was counted many times. The CDR3 loop reads CATSDSRQGSYNEQFF. CDR3 DNA: TGTGCCACCAGTGATTCTAGACAGGGAAGCTACAATGAGCAGTTCTTC. V usage is TRBV24-1 and J usage is TRBJ2-1; 7 positions match TRBD1. This CDR3 comprises 16 residues. The J segment lost 3 bases and the V segment lost 2 bases, leaving 6 bases of the junction unmatched. Germline lookup yields CDR1 KGHDR and CDR2 SFDVKD.

In its sample, this clonotype was seen a few times. The V gene is TRBV3-1, the J gene TRBJ2-1, with 7 bases aligning to TRBD2. V lost 0 bases, J lost 2 bases, and 7 bases stayed unmatched. This CDR3 spans 17 amino acids. CDR1 LGHDT and CDR2 YNNKEL come from the germline V gene (reference sequence). CDR3 amino acids: CASSQDPAGAPYNEQFF. The CDR3 DNA reads as TGTGCCAGCAGCCAAGATCCCGCGGGAGCCCCCTACAATGAGCAGTTCTTC.

V gene TRBV9 combines with J gene TRBJ2-5, with TRBD2 matching 11 bases. The V gene's germline CDR1 is SGDLS and CDR2 YYNGEE. V lost 4 bases to trimming and J lost 3 bases; unmatched junction nucleotides: 5. The CDR3 loop spans 15 amino acids. The CDR3 protein is CASSSGTSGKETQYF. CDR3 DNA sequence: TGTGCCAGCAGCAGCGGGACTAGCGGAAAAGAGACCCAGTACTTC.

The rearrangement uses TRBV13 and TRBJ2-3; TRBD2 aligns across 9 bases. The V and J ends lost 0 bases and 4 bases, in that order; junction bases with no gene match: 8. The CDR3 runs 17 residues. The germline V gene encodes CDR1 PRHDT and CDR2 FYEKMQ (reference sequence). In DNA form, the CDR3 reads TGTGCCAGCAGCTTAGGCTCAGCGGGGGGCCCTCCAGATACGCAGTATTTT. It yields the protein CASSLGSAGGPPDTQYF.

The V call is TRBV5-1, the J call TRBJ2-2, with D hard to call. Trimming cost V 0 bases and J 6 bases, with 6 bases left between them. This CDR3 has 13 amino acids. The germline gives CDR1 SGHRS, CDR2 YFSETQ. The CDR3 bases are TGCGCCAGCAGCTTGGATTTTTCCGGGGAGCTGTTTTTT. It encodes CASSLDFSGELFF.

The sample holds many counts of this clonotype. One junction end disagrees with the germline gene, perhaps due to a read error. The J gene is TRBJ2-3, the V gene TRBV3-1; tentatively, D is TRBD2 (6 bases). The germline V gene encodes CDR1 LGHDT and CDR2 YNNKEL (reference sequence). The CDR3 spans 15 residues. CDR3 sequence (DNA): TGTGCCAGCAGCCCAGTACCAGCGGGCACGGATACGCAGTATTTT. Amino acid sequence: CASSPVPAGTDTQYF.